Following are 5 T cell receptor beta chains from one sample sequenced in a study of shared clonotypes between healthy human individuals. Some clones are missing from TCRdb's copy, which holds only in-frame ones; the method was immunoSEQ multiplex PCR. The sample carries some 1 million clones, around four fifths recorded once. Sequencing was carried out using memory CD4+ T cells sorted from blood. Regarding subset: CD45RA-negative fraction. The source of these receptors is a man younger than 35 in good health.

The chain combines TRBV5-5 with TRBJ2-1; D is undetermined. This CDR3 is 15 amino acids long. V lost 2 bases, J lost 5 bases, and 14 bases lay in between. Germline loops: CDR1 SGHKS, CDR2 YYEKEE (reference sequence). For the CDR3, the DNA is TGTGCCAGCAGCTTACGAGGTTTGTCCCACAATGAGCAGTTCTTC. Its protein product is CASSLRGLSHNEQFF. Full variable domain (remainder filled in from reference TRBV5-5 and TRBJ2-1): DAGVTQSPTHLIKTRGQQVTLRCSPISGHKSVSWYQQVLGQGPQFIFQYYEKEERGRGNFPDRFSARQFPNYSSELNVNALLLGDSALYLCASSLRGLSHNEQFFGPGTRLTVL.

The genes are TRBV19 and TRBJ2-2; tentatively, D is TRBD1 (6 bases). Trimming shortened V by 6 bases and J by 2 bases, and 13 bases separated the two germline ends. This CDR3 contains 15 residues. From germline, CDR1 is LNHDA and CDR2 SQIVND (reference sequence). The CDR3 sequence: CASSPGTKNTGELFF. The CDR3 DNA reads TGTGCCAGTAGCCCCGGGACAAAAAACACCGGGGAGCTGTTTTTT.

The V and J genes are TRBV5-1 and TRBJ2-1; possible D gene TRBD1, 6 bases. The CDR3 spans 15 residues. Germline CDR1 is SGHRS and CDR2 is YFSETQ. V was shortened by 3 bases and J by 5 bases, with 15 bases between the two germline ends. CDR3 sequence reads: CASSSGQPVNNEQFF. CDR3 coding DNA: TGCGCCAGCAGCTCTGGACAGCCTGTTAACAATGAGCAGTTCTTC.

This clone has just a few counts. V usage is TRBV11-2 and J usage is TRBJ2-3; D unclear. Germline CDR1 SGHAT, CDR2 FQNNGV. The V and J ends lost 4 bases and 3 bases respectively, with 14 bases between them. The CDR3 totals 15 residues. The CDR3 DNA follows: TGTGCCAGCAGCTATACCGGGTTTGGGACAGATACGCAGTATTTT. As protein: CASSYTGFGTDTQYF.

The rearrangement links TRBV7-2 to TRBJ1-5, with 10 bases lining up with TRBD1. Germline assignment: CDR1 SGHTA and CDR2 FQGNSA. The CDR3 is 15 amino acids. J gave up 6 bases and V 4 bases, and 6 bases lay outside the gene matches. The CDR3 nucleotides are TGTGCCAGCAGCTCCCGACAGGGGGCAGGTCAGCCCCAGCATTTT. Translated: CASSSRQGAGQPQHF. Full variable domain (remainder filled in from reference TRBV7-2 and TRBJ1-5): GAGVSQSPSNKVTEKGKDVELRCDPISGHTALYWYRQSLGQGLEFLIYFQGNSAPDKSGLPSDRFSAERTGGSVSTLTIQRTQQEDSAVYLCASSSRQGAGQPQHFGDGTRLSIL.